This is a list of T cell receptor beta chains from one sample in a study of human T cells and chemical hapten exposure. Each CDR3 protein is one row after TCRdb ran MiXCR on the RACE reads. Of about 40,000 distinct CDR3 sequences in the sample, 3.3% are singletons; the top ten hold less than 8.5%. The sequencing used whole blood, collected in connection with sensitization to the hapten diphenylcyclopropenone (DPC). These receptors all come from a man aged 35 to 55 with alopecia areata. Some clones in this sample may be carry-over from other donors' samples. Each CDR3 is given with its conserved first and last residue.

j_gene: TRBJ2-7
v_gene: TRBV12-3/TRBV12-4
CDR3aa: CASSLLAYEQYF

j_gene: TRBJ2-1
v_gene: TRBV7-2
CDR3aa: CASSSGAGYNEQFF

j_gene: TRBJ2-5
v_gene: TRBV20-1
CDR3aa: CSARDPGTPEGETQYF

j_gene: TRBJ1-1
v_gene: TRBV6-5
CDR3aa: CASSYRTEAFF

j_gene: TRBJ1-3
v_gene: TRBV4-2
CDR3aa: CASSQEVGPSGNTIYF

j_gene: TRBJ2-5
v_gene: TRBV12-3/TRBV12-4
CDR3aa: CASSLSLGLAGRGGGETQYF

j_gene: TRBJ1-1
v_gene: TRBV3-1
CDR3aa: CASSQDRGNTEAFF

j_gene: TRBJ2-3
v_gene: TRBV7-2
CDR3aa: CASSSNPVDTQYF

j_gene: TRBJ2-5
v_gene: TRBV25-1
CDR3aa: CASRISGSGETQYF

j_gene: TRBJ1-2
v_gene: TRBV12-3/TRBV12-4
CDR3aa: CASSLTGYYGYTF

j_gene: TRBJ2-1
v_gene: TRBV6-6
CDR3aa: CASSYLEGLAGKYEQFF

j_gene: TRBJ2-4
v_gene: TRBV19
CDR3aa: CASQGLAEGEYIQYF

j_gene: TRBJ1-2
v_gene: TRBV28
CDR3aa: CETGTPNYGYTF

j_gene: TRBJ2-1
v_gene: TRBV5-1
CDR3aa: CASSPLAQSSYNEQFF

j_gene: TRBJ1-2
v_gene: TRBV6-5
CDR3aa: CASSYGGRGYGYTF

j_gene: TRBJ1-1
v_gene: TRBV5-4
CDR3aa: CASSSWAEGTEAFF

j_gene: TRBJ2-1
v_gene: TRBV2
CDR3aa: CASRRGLNEQFF

j_gene: TRBJ2-7
v_gene: TRBV11-2
CDR3aa: CASSSTPQGTGEQYF

j_gene: TRBJ1-4
v_gene: TRBV20-1
CDR3aa: CSASLPGQGFNEKLFF

j_gene: TRBJ1-3
v_gene: TRBV13
CDR3aa: CASTRRDRGRNTIYF

j_gene: TRBJ2-1
v_gene: TRBV15
CDR3aa: CATSGSPAEQFF

j_gene: TRBJ1-1
v_gene: TRBV7-8
CDR3aa: CASSLVGNTEAFF

j_gene: TRBJ2-7
v_gene: TRBV4-1
CDR3aa: CASSQDQGEQYF

j_gene: TRBJ2-2
v_gene: TRBV3-1
CDR3aa: CASSQEPANTGELFF

j_gene: TRBJ2-3
v_gene: TRBV5-4
CDR3aa: CASSLVAGTDTQYF

j_gene: TRBJ1-1
v_gene: TRBV29-1
CDR3aa: CSAFVLQGGTEAFF

j_gene: TRBJ2-4
v_gene: TRBV2
CDR3aa: CASSVTAGNIQYF

j_gene: TRBJ2-2
v_gene: TRBV11-1
CDR3aa: CASSSGLAGGTGELFF